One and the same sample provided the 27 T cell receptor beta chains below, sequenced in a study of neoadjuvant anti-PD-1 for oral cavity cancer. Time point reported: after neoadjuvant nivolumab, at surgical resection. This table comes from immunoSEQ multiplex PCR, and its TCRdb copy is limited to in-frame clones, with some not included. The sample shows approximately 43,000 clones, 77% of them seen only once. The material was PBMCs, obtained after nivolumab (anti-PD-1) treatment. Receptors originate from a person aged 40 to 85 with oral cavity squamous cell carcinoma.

CDR3 nucleotide sequence: TGTGCCAGCAGTCCATTTCGGGCAGGGGGAAACGGGGAGCTGTTTTTT. Translating it yields CASSPFRAGGNGELFF. The chain uses TRBV27 and TRBJ2-2, with 7 bases fitting TRBD1. Germline V gene data show CDR1 as MNHEY and CDR2 as SMNVEV (reference sequence). Trimming removed 5 bases from V and 7 bases from J; junction bases left unmatched: 13. This CDR3 region has 16 residues.

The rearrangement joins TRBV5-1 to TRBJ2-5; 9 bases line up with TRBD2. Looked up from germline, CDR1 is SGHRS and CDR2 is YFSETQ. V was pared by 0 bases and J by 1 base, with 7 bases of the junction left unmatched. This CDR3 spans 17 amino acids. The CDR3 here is CASSLGTSGRFQETQYF. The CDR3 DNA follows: TGCGCCAGCAGCTTGGGTACTAGCGGGCGGTTCCAAGAGACCCAGTACTTC. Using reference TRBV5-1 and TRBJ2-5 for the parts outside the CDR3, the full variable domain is KAGVTQTPRYLIKTRGQQVTLSCSPISGHRSVSWYQQTPGQGLQFLFEYFSETQRNKGNFPGRFSGRQFSNSRSEMNVSTLELGDSALYLCASSLGTSGRFQETQYFGPGTRLLVL.

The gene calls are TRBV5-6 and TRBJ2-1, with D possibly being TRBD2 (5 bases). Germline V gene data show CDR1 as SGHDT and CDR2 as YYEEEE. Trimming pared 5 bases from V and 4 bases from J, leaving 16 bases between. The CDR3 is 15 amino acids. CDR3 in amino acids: CASSQWAGVYNEQFF. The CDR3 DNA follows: TGTGCCAGCAGTCAATGGGCCGGGGTTTACAATGAGCAGTTCTTC.

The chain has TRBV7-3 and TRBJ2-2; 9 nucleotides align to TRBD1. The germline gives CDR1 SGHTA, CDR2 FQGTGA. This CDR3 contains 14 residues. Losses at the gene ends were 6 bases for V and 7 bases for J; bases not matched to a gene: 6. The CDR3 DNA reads TGTGCCAGCAGAACAGGGGGCCAAATCGGGGAGCTGTTTTTT. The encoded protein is CASRTGGQIGELFF.

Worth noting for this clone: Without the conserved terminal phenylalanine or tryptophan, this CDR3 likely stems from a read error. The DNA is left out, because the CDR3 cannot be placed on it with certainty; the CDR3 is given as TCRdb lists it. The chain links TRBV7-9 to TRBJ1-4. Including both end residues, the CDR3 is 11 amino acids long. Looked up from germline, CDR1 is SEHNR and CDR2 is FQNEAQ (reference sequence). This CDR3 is CASSSGSTKFY.

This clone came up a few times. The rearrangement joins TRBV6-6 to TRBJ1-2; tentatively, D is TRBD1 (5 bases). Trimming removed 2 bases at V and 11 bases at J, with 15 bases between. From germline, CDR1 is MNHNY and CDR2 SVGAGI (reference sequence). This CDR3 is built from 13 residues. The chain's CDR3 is CASSYGGSGGYTF. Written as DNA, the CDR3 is TGTGCCAGCAGTTACGGAGGGAGTGGGGGATACACCTTC.

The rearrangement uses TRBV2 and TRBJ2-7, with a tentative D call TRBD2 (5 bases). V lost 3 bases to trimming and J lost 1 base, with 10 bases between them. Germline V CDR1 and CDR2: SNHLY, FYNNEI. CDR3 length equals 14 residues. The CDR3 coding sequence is TGTGCCAGCAGTGACACTAGGTTTTCCTACGAGCAGTACTTC. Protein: CASSDTRFSYEQYF.

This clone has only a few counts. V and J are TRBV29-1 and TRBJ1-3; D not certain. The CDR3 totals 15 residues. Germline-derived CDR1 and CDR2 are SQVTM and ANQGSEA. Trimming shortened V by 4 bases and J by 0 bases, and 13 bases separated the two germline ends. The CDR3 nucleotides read TGCAGCGTTGCGAAAGACTCGAGCTCTGGAAACACCATATATTTT. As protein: CSVAKDSSSGNTIYF.

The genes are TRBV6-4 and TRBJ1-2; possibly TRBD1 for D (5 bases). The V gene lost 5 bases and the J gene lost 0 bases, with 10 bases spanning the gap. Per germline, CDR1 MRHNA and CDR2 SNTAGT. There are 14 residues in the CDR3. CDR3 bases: TGTGCCAGCAGTCCCGGACAAGCTAACTATGGCTACACCTTC. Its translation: CASSPGQANYGYTF.

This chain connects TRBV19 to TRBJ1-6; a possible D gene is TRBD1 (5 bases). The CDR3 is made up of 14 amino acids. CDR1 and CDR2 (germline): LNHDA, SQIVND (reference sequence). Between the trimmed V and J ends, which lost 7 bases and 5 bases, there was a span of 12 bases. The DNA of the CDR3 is TGTGCCAGTAATCCGGGACCCCATAATTCACCCCTCCACTTT. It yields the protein CASNPGPHNSPLHF.

The CDR3 here is CASSLGRLDYGYTF. The CDR3 DNA follows: TGCGCCAGCAGCTTGGGACGGCTAGACTATGGCTACACCTTC. V usage is TRBV5-1 and J usage is TRBJ1-2; D unclear. The germline gives CDR1 SGHRS, CDR2 YFSETQ. V lost 0 bases, J lost 3 bases, and 9 bases lay in between. This CDR3 is built from 14 residues.

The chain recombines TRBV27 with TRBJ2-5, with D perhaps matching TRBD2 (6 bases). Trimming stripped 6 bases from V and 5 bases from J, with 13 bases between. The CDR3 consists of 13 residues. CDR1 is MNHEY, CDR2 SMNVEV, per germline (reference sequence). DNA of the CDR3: TGTGCCAGCAGCCCCCGGGACTGGGAGACCCAGTACTTC. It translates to CASSPRDWETQYF.

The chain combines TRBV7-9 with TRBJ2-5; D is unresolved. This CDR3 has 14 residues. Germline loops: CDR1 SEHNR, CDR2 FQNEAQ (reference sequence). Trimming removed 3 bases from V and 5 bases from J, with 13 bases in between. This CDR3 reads CASSLGVTEETQYF. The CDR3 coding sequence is TGTGCCAGCAGCTTGGGCGTTACTGAGGAGACCCAGTACTTC.

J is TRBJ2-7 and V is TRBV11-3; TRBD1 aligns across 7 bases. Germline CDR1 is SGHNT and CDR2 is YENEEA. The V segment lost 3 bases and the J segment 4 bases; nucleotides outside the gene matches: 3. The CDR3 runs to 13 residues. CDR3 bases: TGTGCCAGCAGCTTCTACAGGGGTTACGAGCAGTACTTC. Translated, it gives CASSFYRGYEQYF.

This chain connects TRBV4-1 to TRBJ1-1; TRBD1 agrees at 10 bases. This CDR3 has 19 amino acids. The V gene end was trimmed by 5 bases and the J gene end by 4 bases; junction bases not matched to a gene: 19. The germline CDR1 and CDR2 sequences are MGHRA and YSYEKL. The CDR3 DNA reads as TGCGCCAGCAGCACCTCCCCGGGACAGGGGACCGCTCGGGTCACTGAAGCTTTCTTT. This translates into CASSTSPGQGTARVTEAFF.

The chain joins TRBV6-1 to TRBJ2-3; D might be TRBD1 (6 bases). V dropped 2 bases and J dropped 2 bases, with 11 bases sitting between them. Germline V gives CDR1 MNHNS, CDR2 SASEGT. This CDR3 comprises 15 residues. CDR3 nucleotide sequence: TGTGCCAGCAGTGAACAGGGACACACCACAGATACGCAGTATTTT. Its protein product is CASSEQGHTTDTQYF.

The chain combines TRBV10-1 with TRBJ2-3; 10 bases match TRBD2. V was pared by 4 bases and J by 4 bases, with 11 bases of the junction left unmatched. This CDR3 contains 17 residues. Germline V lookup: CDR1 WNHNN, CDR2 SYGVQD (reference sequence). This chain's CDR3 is CASSGAGLAGVSDTQYF. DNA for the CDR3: TGCGCCAGCAGTGGAGCGGGTCTAGCGGGAGTTTCAGATACGCAGTATTTT.

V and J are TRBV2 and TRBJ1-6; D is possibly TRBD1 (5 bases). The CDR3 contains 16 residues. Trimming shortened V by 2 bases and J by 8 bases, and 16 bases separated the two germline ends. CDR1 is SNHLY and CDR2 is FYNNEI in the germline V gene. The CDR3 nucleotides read TGTGCCAGCAGTGAAACCCTGGGACGGGGAGATTCACCCCTCCACTTT. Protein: CASSETLGRGDSPLHF.

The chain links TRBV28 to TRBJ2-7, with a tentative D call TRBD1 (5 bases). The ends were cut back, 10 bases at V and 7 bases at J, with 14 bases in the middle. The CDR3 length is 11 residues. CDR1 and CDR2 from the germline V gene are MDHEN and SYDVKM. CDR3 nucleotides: TGTGCCACCCAGGGTTTTCGGGAGCAGTACTTC. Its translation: CATQGFREQYF.

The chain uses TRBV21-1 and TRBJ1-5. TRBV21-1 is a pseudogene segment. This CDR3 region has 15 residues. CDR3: CASNGTLELDQPQHF. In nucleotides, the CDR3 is TGTGCCAGCAACGGGACTCTCGAGCTTGATCAGCCCCAGCATTTT.

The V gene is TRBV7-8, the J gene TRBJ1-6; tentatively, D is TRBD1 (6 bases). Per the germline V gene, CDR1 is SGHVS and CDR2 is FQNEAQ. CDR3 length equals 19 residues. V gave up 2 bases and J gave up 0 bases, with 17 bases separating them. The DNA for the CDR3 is TGTGCCAGCAGCTTAACAGGGAGTGTAGAAAGCTCCTATAATTCACCCCTCCACTTT. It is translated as CASSLTGSVESSYNSPLHF.

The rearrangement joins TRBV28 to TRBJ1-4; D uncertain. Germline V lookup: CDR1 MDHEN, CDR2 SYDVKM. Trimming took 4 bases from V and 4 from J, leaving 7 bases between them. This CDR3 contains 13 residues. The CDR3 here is CASSSGDNEKLFF. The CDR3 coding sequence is TGTGCCAGCAGTTCTGGGGATAATGAAAAACTGTTTTTT.

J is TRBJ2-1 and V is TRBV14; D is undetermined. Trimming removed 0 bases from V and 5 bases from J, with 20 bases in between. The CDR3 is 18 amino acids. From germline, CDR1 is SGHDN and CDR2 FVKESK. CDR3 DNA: TGTGCCAGCAGCCAAGATTTCCCGGTCGATAGCAGAGACAATGAGCAGTTCTTC. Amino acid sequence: CASSQDFPVDSRDNEQFF.

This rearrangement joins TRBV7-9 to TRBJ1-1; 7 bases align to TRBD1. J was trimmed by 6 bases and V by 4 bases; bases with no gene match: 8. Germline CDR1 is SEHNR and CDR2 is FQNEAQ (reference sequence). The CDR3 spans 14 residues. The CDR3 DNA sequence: TGTGCCAGCAGCTCGGACCAGGGGGTGCCTGAAGCTTTCTTT. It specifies CASSSDQGVPEAFF.

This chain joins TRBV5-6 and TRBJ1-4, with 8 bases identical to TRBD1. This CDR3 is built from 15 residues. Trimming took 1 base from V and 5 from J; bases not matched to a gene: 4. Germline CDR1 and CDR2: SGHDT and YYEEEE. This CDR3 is CASSLTGQGNEKLFF. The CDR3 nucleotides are TGTGCCAGCAGCTTGACCGGACAGGGAAATGAAAAACTGTTTTTT.

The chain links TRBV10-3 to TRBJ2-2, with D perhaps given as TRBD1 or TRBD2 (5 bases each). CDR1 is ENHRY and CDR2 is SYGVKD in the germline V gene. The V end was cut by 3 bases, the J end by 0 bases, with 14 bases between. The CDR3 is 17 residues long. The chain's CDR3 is CAISDSGQPSNTGELFF. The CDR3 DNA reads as TGTGCCATCAGTGACTCGGGGCAACCATCGAACACCGGGGAGCTGTTTTTT.

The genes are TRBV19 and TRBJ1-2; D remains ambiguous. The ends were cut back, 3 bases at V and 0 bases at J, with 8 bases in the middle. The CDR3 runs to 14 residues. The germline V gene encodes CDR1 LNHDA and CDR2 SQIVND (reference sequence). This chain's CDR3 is CASSIGSPNYGYTF. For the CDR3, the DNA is TGTGCCAGTAGTATCGGCAGTCCTAACTATGGCTACACCTTC.